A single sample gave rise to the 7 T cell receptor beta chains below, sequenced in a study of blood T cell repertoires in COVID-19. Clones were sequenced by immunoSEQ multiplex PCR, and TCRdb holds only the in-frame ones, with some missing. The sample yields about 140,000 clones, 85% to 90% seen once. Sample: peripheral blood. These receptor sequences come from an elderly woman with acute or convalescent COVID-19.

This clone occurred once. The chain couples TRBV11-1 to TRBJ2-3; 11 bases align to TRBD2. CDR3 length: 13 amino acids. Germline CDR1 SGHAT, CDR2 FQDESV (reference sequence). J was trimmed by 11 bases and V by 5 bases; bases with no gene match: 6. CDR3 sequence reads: CASSPSLAGGQYF. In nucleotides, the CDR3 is TGTGCCAGCAGCCCTTCGCTAGCGGGGGGGCAGTATTTT.

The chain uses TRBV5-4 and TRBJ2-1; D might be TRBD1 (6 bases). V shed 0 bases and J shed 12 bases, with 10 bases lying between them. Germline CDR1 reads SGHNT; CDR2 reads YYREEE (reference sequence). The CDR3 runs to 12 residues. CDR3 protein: CASSLGGPGQFF. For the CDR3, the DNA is TGTGCCAGCAGCTTGGGGGGGCCTGGGCAGTTCTTC. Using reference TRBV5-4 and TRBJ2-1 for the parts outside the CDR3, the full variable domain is ETGVTQSPTHLIKTRGQQVTLRCSSQSGHNTVSWYQQALGQGPQFIFQYYREEENGRGNFPPRFSGLQFPNYSSELNVNALELDDSALYLCASSLGGPGQFFGPGTRLTVL.

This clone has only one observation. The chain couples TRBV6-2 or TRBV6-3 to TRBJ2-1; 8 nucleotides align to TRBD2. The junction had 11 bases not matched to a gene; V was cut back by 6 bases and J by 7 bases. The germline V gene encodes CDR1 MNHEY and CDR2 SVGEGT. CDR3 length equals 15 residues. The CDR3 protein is CASSPPGGGLNEQFF. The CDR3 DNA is TGTGCCAGCAGCCCTCCGGGCGGGGGGCTGAATGAGCAGTTCTTC.

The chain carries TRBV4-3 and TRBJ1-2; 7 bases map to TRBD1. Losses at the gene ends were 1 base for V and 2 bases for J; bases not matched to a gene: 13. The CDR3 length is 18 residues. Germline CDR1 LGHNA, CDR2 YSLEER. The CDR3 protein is CASSQVIHRTGANYGYTF. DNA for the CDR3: TGCGCCAGCAGCCAAGTTATCCATCGGACAGGAGCAAACTATGGCTACACCTTC.

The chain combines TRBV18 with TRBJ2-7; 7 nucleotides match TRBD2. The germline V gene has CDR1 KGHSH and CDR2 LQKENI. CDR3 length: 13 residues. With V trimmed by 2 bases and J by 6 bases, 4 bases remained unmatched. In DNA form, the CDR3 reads TGTGCCAGCTCACCAGGGGGGGTTAGCGAGCAGTACTTC. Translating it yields CASSPGGVSEQYF. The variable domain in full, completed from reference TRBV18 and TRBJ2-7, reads NAGVMQNPRHLVRRRGQEARLRCSPMKGHSHVYWYRQLPEEGLKFMVYLQKENIIDESGMPKERFSAEFPKEGPSILRIQQVVRGDSAAYFCASSPGGVSEQYFGPGTRLTVT.

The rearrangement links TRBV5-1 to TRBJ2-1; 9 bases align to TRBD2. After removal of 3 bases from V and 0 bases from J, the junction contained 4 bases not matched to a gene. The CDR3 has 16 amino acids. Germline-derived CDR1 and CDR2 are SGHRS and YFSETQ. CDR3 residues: CASSSSGDTSYNEQFF. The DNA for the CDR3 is TGCGCCAGCAGCTCTAGCGGGGACACCTCCTACAATGAGCAGTTCTTC.

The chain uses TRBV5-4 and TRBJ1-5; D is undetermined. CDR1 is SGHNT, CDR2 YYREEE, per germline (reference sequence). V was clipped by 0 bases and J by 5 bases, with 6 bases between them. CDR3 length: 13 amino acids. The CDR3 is CASSLGRDQPQHF. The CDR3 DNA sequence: TGTGCCAGCAGCTTGGGCCGAGATCAGCCCCAGCATTTT.